A single sample is the source of the 18 T cell receptor beta chains below, sequenced in a study of shared clonotypes between healthy human individuals. The repertoire was sequenced with immunoSEQ multiplex PCR; TCRdb's copy has only in-frame clones and lacks some. This sample has some 1.5 million clones; 95% to 97% occur once, and the top ten carry roughly 1.2%. Specimen: naive CD4+ T cells sorted from blood. Subset described: CD45RA+ positively selected. These receptors were obtained from a man aged 25 to 40 in good health.

This chain links TRBV5-1 with TRBJ1-4; D is unresolved. This CDR3 has 12 residues. Germline V gene data show CDR1 as SGHRS and CDR2 as YFSETQ. Trimming cost V 5 bases and J 0 bases, with 2 bases left between them. In DNA, the CDR3 is TGCGCCAGCAGGGCAACTAATGAAAAACTGTTTTTT. This codes for CASRATNEKLFF.

This sequence joins TRBV15 and TRBJ2-7, with a possible D match to TRBD1 (6 bases). Germline loops: CDR1 LNHNV, CDR2 YYDKDF (reference sequence). CDR3 length: 15 amino acids. V was trimmed by 1 base and J by 2 bases, leaving 12 bases between them. In nucleotides, the CDR3 is TGTGCCACCAGCAGAGTGGTAGGGGGAACCTACGAGCAGTACTTC. It is translated as CATSRVVGGTYEQYF.

This chain uses TRBV25-1 with TRBJ1-1, with a tentative D call TRBD1 (5 bases). Per the germline V gene, CDR1 is MGHDK and CDR2 is SYGVNS. This CDR3 region has 15 residues. Trimming took off 7 bases at V and 0 bases at J, with 15 bases between the two ends. The CDR3 nucleotides are TGTGCCAGCATCGAAGAGAAGGGGTTGAACACTGAAGCTTTCTTT. As protein: CASIEEKGLNTEAFF.

This chain joins TRBV10-3 and TRBJ1-2, with 7 positions matching TRBD1. Germline V CDR1 and CDR2: ENHRY, SYGVKD. The CDR3 loop spans 18 amino acids. V lost 0 bases and J lost 4; bases outside the gene matches: 14. CDR3 bases: TGTGCCATCAGTGAGTCGGCTGGGACAGCCGGGGGGTTCTATGGCTACACCTTC. Protein: CAISESAGTAGGFYGYTF.

V is TRBV19 and J is TRBJ2-7; TRBD1 matches at 9 bases. CDR1 and CDR2 (germline): LNHDA, SQIVND (reference sequence). Unmatched junction bases numbered 10, after V lost 6 bases and J lost 4 bases. The CDR3 spans 15 residues. As DNA, the CDR3 is TGTGCCAGTAGCCGACACGGGGACAGGGCTTACGAGCAGTACTTC. Encoded protein: CASSRHGDRAYEQYF.

The V and J genes are TRBV11-1 and TRBJ1-1; 9 nucleotides match TRBD1. The junction had 14 bases not matched to a gene; V was cut back by 3 bases and J by 3 bases. The germline V gene has CDR1 SGHAT and CDR2 FQDESV (reference sequence). CDR3 length: 18 amino acids. The CDR3 region has the DNA TGTGCCAGCAGCTTTTTATGGGACAGGGACCACTGCGACACTGAAGCTTTCTTT. This codes for CASSFLWDRDHCDTEAFF.

The chain couples TRBV11-3 to TRBJ2-6, with 7 positions matching TRBD1. The V and J ends lost 5 bases and 3 bases, in that order; junction bases with no gene match: 7. CDR1 SGHNT and CDR2 YENEEA come from the germline V gene. This CDR3 contains 16 residues. CDR3 nucleotide sequence: TGTGCCAGCAGCACAGGGGCTGGTTTTGGGGCCAACGTCCTGACTTTC. It codes for CASSTGAGFGANVLTF.

The chain couples TRBV6-5 to TRBJ1-1, with 7 positions matching TRBD1. The V gene end was trimmed by 2 bases and the J gene end by 1 base; junction bases not matched to a gene: 7. The germline CDR1 and CDR2 sequences are MNHEY and SVGAGI. The CDR3 covers 16 residues. Written as DNA, the CDR3 is TGTGCCAGCAGTTACGCCCTGGGACAGACGAACACTGAAGCTTTCTTT. It encodes CASSYALGQTNTEAFF.

V is TRBV27 and J is TRBJ2-1; 9 bases align to TRBD2. CDR1 MNHEY and CDR2 SMNVEV come from the germline V gene (reference sequence). The CDR3 is 16 residues long. Losses at the gene ends were 2 bases for V and 8 bases for J; bases not matched to a gene: 10. Written as DNA, the CDR3 is TGTGCCAGCAGTTTAAGGGGCGGGAGGGTATTCGATGAGCAGTTCTTC. Protein sequence: CASSLRGGRVFDEQFF.

The chain employs TRBV18 and TRBJ1-5; a possible D gene is TRBD1 (6 bases). The CDR3 covers 15 residues. V was cut by 3 bases and J by 2 bases, with 11 bases left in between. The germline CDR1 and CDR2 sequences are KGHSH and LQKENI. CDR3 region: CASSPVGGGNQPQHF. As DNA, the CDR3 is TGTGCCAGCTCACCGGTGGGGGGCGGCAATCAGCCCCAGCATTTT.

The chain is built from TRBV21-1 and TRBJ2-7. TRBV21-1 is a pseudogene locus. The CDR3 loop spans 13 amino acids. DNA of the CDR3: TGTGCCAGCAGCAAAAACCGCTCCTACGAGCAGTACTTC. Translating gives CASSKNRSYEQYF.

J is TRBJ1-1 and V is TRBV7-8; D remains unclear. Germline lookup yields CDR1 SGHVS and CDR2 FQNEAQ. The CDR3 has 15 amino acids. Trimming removed 4 bases at V and 0 bases at J, with 12 bases between. The CDR3 nucleotides read TGTGCCAGCAGCTCACAACCCCAGCTGAACACTGAAGCTTTCTTT. Its protein product is CASSSQPQLNTEAFF.

This chain links TRBV19 with TRBJ2-7; D is undetermined. The CDR3 consists of 11 residues. V dropped 0 bases and J dropped 3 bases, with 0 bases sitting between them. CDR1 and CDR2 from the germline V gene are LNHDA and SQIVND (reference sequence). The CDR3 sequence is CASSIDYEQYF. CDR3 bases: TGTGCCAGTAGTATAGACTACGAGCAGTACTTC.

The chain recombines TRBV19 with TRBJ2-4; perhaps TRBD1 as D (5 bases). Trimming removed 6 bases from V and 9 bases from J, with 15 bases in between. This CDR3 is built from 13 residues. Germline loops: CDR1 LNHDA, CDR2 SQIVND (reference sequence). CDR3 in DNA: TGTGCCAGTAGCCCAACCCAGGGTCGCATTCAGTACTTC. It specifies CASSPTQGRIQYF.

The chain links TRBV10-1 to TRBJ2-1, with 8 nucleotides matching TRBD2. The CDR3 totals 19 residues. The germline CDR1 and CDR2 sequences are WNHNN and SYGVQD (reference sequence). V was clipped by 0 bases and J by 2 bases; unmatched bases: 12. The CDR3 is CASSESLAGRIGAYNEQFF. CDR3 DNA sequence: TGCGCCAGCAGTGAGTCCCTAGCGGGCCGTATAGGGGCCTACAATGAGCAGTTCTTC.

This clone appeared a single time. The chain uses TRBV10-2 and TRBJ2-5, with D unresolved. CDR3 size: 15 residues. Trimming removed 6 bases at V and 4 bases at J, with 18 bases between. Germline V gives CDR1 WSHSY, CDR2 SAAADI. The chain's CDR3 is CASRKNFQRVETQYF. CDR3 nucleotides: TGCGCCAGCAGAAAGAATTTTCAACGTGTAGAGACCCAGTACTTC.

This chain links TRBV2 with TRBJ2-1; the D gene is possibly TRBD2 (7 bases). The CDR3 contains 15 residues. CDR1 is SNHLY, CDR2 FYNNEI, per germline. V was clipped by 4 bases and J by 5 bases, with 15 bases between them. CDR3: CASSALRGAHNEQFF. CDR3 DNA: TGTGCCAGCAGTGCCCTACGGGGGGCCCACAATGAGCAGTTCTTC.

V and J are TRBV10-3 and TRBJ2-5; D perhaps matches TRBD1 (5 bases). The CDR3 runs to 14 residues. V lost 8 bases and J lost 0, with 13 bases in between. CDR1 is ENHRY and CDR2 is SYGVKD in the germline V gene. The CDR3 is CAIQDKVYQETQYF. The DNA of the CDR3 is TGTGCCATCCAGGACAAGGTATACCAAGAGACCCAGTACTTC.